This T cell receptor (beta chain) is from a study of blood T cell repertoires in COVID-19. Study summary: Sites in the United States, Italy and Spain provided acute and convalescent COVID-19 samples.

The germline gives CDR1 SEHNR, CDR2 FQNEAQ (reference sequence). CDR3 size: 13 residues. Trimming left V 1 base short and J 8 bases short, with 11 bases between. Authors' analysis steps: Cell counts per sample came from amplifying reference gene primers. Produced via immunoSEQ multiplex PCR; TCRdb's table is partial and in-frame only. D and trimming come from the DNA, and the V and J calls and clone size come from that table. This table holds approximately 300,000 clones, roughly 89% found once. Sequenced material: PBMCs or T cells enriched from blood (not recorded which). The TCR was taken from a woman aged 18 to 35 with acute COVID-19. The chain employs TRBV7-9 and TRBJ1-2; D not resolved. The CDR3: CASSLDTEIGYTF. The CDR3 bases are TGTGCCAGCAGCTTAGACACGGAGATCGGCTACACCTTC.